Listed below are T cell receptor beta chains from one sample, sequenced in a study of T-cell memory formation after mild COVID-19. Each CDR3 protein gets one entry after TCRdb re-called the 5' RACE reads with MiXCR. The sample contains 450,000 or so distinct CDR3 sequences, around a quarter of which appear only once. Sequenced material: PBMCs or a T cell subset sorted from them (not recorded which). The receptors were gathered from an adult woman who had mild COVID-19 (a few samples of this study predate the infection). Cell type and time point are not known. CDR3s include the opening cysteine and the closing phenylalanine or tryptophan. A D gene is named only where the DNA matches it firmly. Rows may omit the clone size; those that give it use once, few, many or a size class.

j_call clone_size d_call v_call cdr3_aa cdr3_nt
TRBJ2-7 . TRBD1 TRBV6-5 CASSYFGTGGDEQYF TGTGCCAGCAGTTACTTCGGGACAGGGGGCGACGAGCAGTACTTC
TRBJ1-6 . TRBD1 TRBV7-2 CASSLEGALGNSPLHF TGTGCCAGCAGCTTAGAGGGGGCGCTGGGTAATTCACCCCTCCACTTT
TRBJ2-5 . . TRBV7-8 CASSYAETQYF TGTGCCAGCAGCTACGCGGAGACCCAGTACTTC
TRBJ2-1 many . TRBV5-1 CASSLDSSSYNEQFF TGTGCCAGCAGCTTGGACAGTTCCTCCTACAATGAGCAGTTCTTC
TRBJ2-7 few TRBD2 TRBV25-1 CASSEYGAGAAYEQYF TGTGCCAGCAGTGAATATGGAGCGGGAGCTGCCTACGAGCAGTACTTC
TRBJ1-1 . . TRBV7-3 CASSPQGGLDTEAFF TGTGCCAGCAGCCCCCAGGGAGGGTTGGACACTGAAGCTTTCTTT
TRBJ1-1 once . TRBV7-2 CASSSPYIDEAFF TGTGCCAGCAGCTCGCCGTATATAGATGAAGCTTTCTTT
TRBJ2-7 few TRBD2 TRBV9 CASSVDGGGTYEQYF TGTGCCAGCAGCGTAGACGGCGGGGGGACCTACGAGCAGTACTTC
TRBJ2-1 few . TRBV7-3 CASSTTGNGDEQFF TGTGCCAGCAGCACGACGGGCAACGGGGATGAGCAGTTCTTC
TRBJ2-3 few TRBD2 TRBV5-6 CASSAAGVPDTQYF TGTGCCAGCAGCGCCGCGGGAGTTCCAGATACGCAGTATTTT
TRBJ2-2 . TRBD2 TRBV7-6 CASSPILAGVTGELFF TGTGCCAGCAGCCCTATACTAGCGGGGGTCACCGGGGAGCTGTTTTTT
TRBJ2-1 . . TRBV20-1 CSARSNEQFF TGCAGTGCTAGAAGTAATGAGCAGTTCTTC
TRBJ2-1 . . TRBV18 CASSPKGRKYNEQFF TGTGCCAGCTCACCAAAGGGAAGGAAATACAATGAGCAGTTCTTC
TRBJ1-2 few . TRBV7-9 CASSPGLRAGYTF TGTGCCAGCAGCCCGGGGCTACGAGCTGGCTACACCTTC
TRBJ2-1 . TRBD1 TRBV4-1 CASIPTGASGNEQFF TGCGCCAGCATCCCTACAGGGGCCTCAGGTAATGAGCAGTTCTTC
TRBJ2-3 . TRBD1 TRBV5-4 CASSLRQGATDTQYF TGTGCCAGCAGCTTGCGACAGGGGGCGACAGATACGCAGTATTTT
TRBJ2-3 few . TRBV7-2 CASSTGPSTDTQYF TGTGCCAGCAGCACCGGGCCAAGCACAGATACGCAGTATTTT
TRBJ2-7 few . TRBV12-3/TRBV12-4 CASSRTSLLEQYF TGTGCCAGCAGTCGAACCTCCCTATTGGAGCAGTACTTC
TRBJ2-1 . . TRBV24-1 CATGVSSYNEQFF TGTGCCACCGGGGTAAGCTCCTACAATGAGCAGTTCTTC
TRBJ1-1 few . TRBV5-1 CASSQGQYFMNTEAFF TGCGCCAGCAGCCAAGGACAGTACTTCATGAACACTGAAGCTTTCTTT
TRBJ1-5 . . TRBV6-6 CASSLGESSNQPQHF TGTGCCAGCAGTTTGGGGGAGTCGAGCAATCAGCCCCAGCATTTT
TRBJ2-6 . . TRBV5-1 CASSSPGLPHIAGANVLTF TGCGCCAGCAGCTCTCCGGGTCTCCCACATATCGCTGGGGCCAACGTCCTGACTTTC
TRBJ1-1 . . TRBV18 CASSKIKTDEAFF TGTGCCAGCTCAAAAATAAAGACAGATGAAGCTTTCTTT
TRBJ2-1 many . TRBV20-1 CSARTEGGLRSDEQFF TGCAGTGCTAGAACTGAAGGCGGCCTGAGAAGCGATGAGCAGTTCTTC
TRBJ2-1 . TRBD1 TRBV25-1 CASSEPGTDNEQFF TGTGCCAGCAGTGAACCCGGGACAGACAATGAGCAGTTCTTC
TRBJ2-7 . TRBD2 TRBV6-2/TRBV6-3 CASSQRTSGRNEQYF TGTGCCAGCAGCCAACGGACTAGCGGGAGAAATGAGCAGTACTTC
TRBJ2-2 few . TRBV6-5 CASSPLLGGALGGELFF TGTGCCAGCAGCCCCCTTTTGGGGGGGGCCCTAGGCGGGGAGCTGTTTTTT
TRBJ2-3 few TRBD2 TRBV7-2 CASSDGLVVDTQYF TGTGCCAGCAGCGACGGACTAGTCGTAGATACGCAGTATTTT
TRBJ1-1 few . TRBV5-1 CASSRSGLGSEAFF TGCGCCAGCAGCAGGTCGGGACTCGGCAGTGAGGCTTTCTTT
TRBJ2-1 few TRBD2 TRBV9 CASSVGLAGAYNEQFF TGTGCCAGCAGCGTAGGACTAGCGGGGGCCTACAATGAGCAGTTCTTC
TRBJ2-4 many . TRBV2 CASSEALGVGENIQYF TGTGCCAGCAGTGAAGCCCTAGGGGTGGGGGAAAACATTCAGTACTTC
TRBJ2-3 . . TRBV4-2 CASSQVGTSTDTQYF TGTGCCAGCAGCCAAGTGGGGACTAGCACAGATACGCAGTATTTT
TRBJ2-3 . . TRBV5-1 CASSPSGRTSTDTQYF TGCGCCAGCAGCCCCTCGGGACGCACTTCCACAGATACGCAGTATTTT
TRBJ2-1 few TRBD2 TRBV2 CASQTGTSYNEQFF TGTGCCAGCCAGACCGGGACTAGCTACAATGAGCAGTTCTTC
TRBJ1-5 . . TRBV20-1 CSARDIQGNQPQHF TGCAGTGCTAGAGATATCCAGGGCAATCAGCCCCAGCATTTT
TRBJ2-3 . TRBD1 TRBV7-2 CASSSPGQTTDTQYF TGTGCCAGCAGCTCCCCGGGACAGACCACAGATACGCAGTATTTT
TRBJ1-6 . . TRBV12-3/TRBV12-4 CASSLNSAAPSPLHF TGTGCCAGCAGTTTAAATTCAGCGGCCCCTTCACCCCTCCACTTT
TRBJ2-7 . TRBD2 TRBV5-1 CASSLGTSGEQYF TGCGCCAGCAGCTTGGGTACTAGCGGGGAGCAGTACTTC
TRBJ2-7 . . TRBV11-2 CASSPRREQYF TGTGCCAGCAGCCCCAGACGAGAGCAGTACTTC
TRBJ1-2 . TRBD1 TRBV5-6 CASSPRGTEGPLGYTF TGTGCCAGCAGCCCGAGAGGGACAGAGGGCCCCCTTGGCTACACCTTC
TRBJ2-5 few . TRBV11-2 CASSFIPGLDETQYF TGTGCCAGCAGCTTTATTCCGGGGCTTGACGAGACCCAGTACTTC
TRBJ2-1 . . TRBV12-3/TRBV12-4 CASTLGQSLNEQFF TGTGCCAGCACCTTAGGTCAAAGTCTTAATGAGCAGTTCTTC
TRBJ2-1 . . TRBV30 CACHGGNNEQFF TGTGCCTGTCATGGGGGGAACAATGAGCAGTTCTTC
TRBJ1-1 once . TRBV27 CASSFESRTEAFF TGTGCCAGCAGTTTCGAATCGAGGACTGAAGCTTTCTTT
TRBJ1-5 few . TRBV21-1 CASSKSKGVQPQHF TGTGCCAGCAGCAAATCAAAGGGCGTCCAGCCCCAGCATTTT
TRBJ2-3 few . TRBV5-1 CASSLDGATDTQYF TGCGCCAGCAGCTTGGATGGGGCCACAGATACGCAGTATTTT
TRBJ2-7 . TRBD1 TRBV7-8 CASSMDRGSYEQYF TGTGCCAGCAGCATGGACAGGGGTTCCTACGAGCAGTACTTC
TRBJ2-5 few . TRBV10-3 CAISAGGKETQYF TGTGCCATCAGTGCCGGCGGGAAAGAGACCCAGTACTTC
TRBJ2-7 . TRBD1 TRBV24-1 CATSPGQGAHEQYF TGTGCCACCAGTCCGGGACAGGGCGCCCACGAGCAGTACTTC
TRBJ1-2 few . TRBV5-1 CASSLGIGRGDRYGYTF TGCGCCAGCAGCTTGGGAATCGGCCGGGGCGATCGGTATGGCTACACCTTC
TRBJ2-3 few TRBD2 TRBV20-1 CSANKAGASTDTQYF TGCAGTGCTAATAAAGCGGGAGCTAGCACAGATACGCAGTATTTT
TRBJ2-1 many . TRBV20-1 CSARDFAAGTYNEQFF TGCAGTGCTAGAGATTTTGCCGCAGGTACCTACAATGAGCAGTTCTTC
TRBJ2-1 . . TRBV12-3/TRBV12-4 CASSSGHLDRGEQFF TGTGCCAGCAGTTCGGGACACCTCGACCGGGGTGAGCAGTTCTTC